This T cell receptor beta chain was recorded in a study of human T cells and chemical hapten exposure. The wider study: Patients were given diphenylcyclopropenone on the scalp weekly across the approximately 24-week study.

This clonotype was seen ten or more times. Its antigen remains unknown. Findings and caveats of the study: Versus controls, significantly more large CDR3 similarity clusters arose from expanded TCRs.

Using its own MiXCR run on the RACE reads, TCRdb lists one record per CDR3 protein. There are approximately 260,000 distinct CDR3 sequences in the sample; 7.7% occur only once, and more than 1% lies in the top ten. This CDR3 is 12 amino acids long. V lost 5 bases and J lost 6, with 11 bases in between. Germline loops: CDR1 DFQATT, CDR2 SNEGSKA (reference sequence). Time point described: pre-sensitization, week 0. Treatment: therapeutic diphenylcyclopropenone sensitization with weekly scalp DPC. Sequences were derived from whole blood, sampled in connection with sensitization to the hapten diphenylcyclopropenone (DPC). This TCR was sampled from a man aged 18 to 29 with alopecia areata. Some clones in this sample may be carry-over from other donors' samples. The V and J genes are TRBV20-1 and TRBJ1-5; D gene uncertain. DNA of the CDR3: TGCAGTGCTTATTGGGGATTTCAGCCCCAGCATTTT. This encodes CSAYWGFQPQHF.